Listed below are T cell receptor beta chains from one sample, sequenced in a study of Ad26.COV2.S vaccination and SARS-CoV-2 variants. The repertoire was sequenced with immunoSEQ multiplex PCR; TCRdb's copy has only in-frame clones and lacks some. In the table there are 350,000 to 600,000 clones, around 89% of which are singletons. The starting material was peripheral blood, obtained in a trial of Ad26.COV2.S vaccine versus placebo. The receptors were gathered from a person aged 18-60 years who received the Ad26.COV2.S COVID-19 vaccine or a placebo. CDR3s include the opening cysteine and the closing phenylalanine or tryptophan. The D gene is left open where the match is weak. The size field is filled for only some rows; it gives once, few, many or a size class.

. | . | TRBJ1-3 | TRBV5-6 | 14 | TGTGCCAGCAGGGGGAGTTTGGGTGGAAACACCATATATTTT | CASRGSLGGNTIYF
. | TRBD1 | TRBJ2-4 | TRBV18 | 14 | TGTGCCAGCTCAAAGACAGGGGCCAAAAACATTCAGTACTTC | CASSKTGAKNIQYF
. | . | TRBJ2-5 | TRBV3-1/TRBV3-2 | 13 | TGTGCCAGCAGCCCCCTGGGGGTTGAGACCCAGTACTTC | CASSPLGVETQYF
once | . | TRBJ2-7 | TRBV30 | 13 | TGTGCCTGGAGTGCGGGACCTCGCCTCGAGCAGTACTTC | CAWSAGPRLEQYF
. | . | TRBJ1-4 | TRBV28 | 14 | TGTGCCAGCAGTTTGGGCGGGCGTAATGAAAAACTGTTTTTT | CASSLGGRNEKLFF
. | TRBD1 | TRBJ1-2 | TRBV6-5 | 11 | TGTGCCAGCAGACAGGGGCATGGCTACACCTTC | CASRQGHGYTF
. | TRBD2 | TRBJ2-3 | TRBV23-1 | 17 | TGCGCCAGCAGTCACGGATATAGCGGGAGAGGCACAGATACGCAGTATTTT | CASSHGYSGRGTDTQYF
. | . | TRBJ1-3 | TRBV7-9 | 17 | TGTGCCAGCAGCTTAGGGGTCGGGCGCAGCTCTGGAAACACCATATATTTT | CASSLGVGRSSGNTIYF
once | . | TRBJ1-4 | TRBV21-1 | 13 | TGTGCCAGCAAAAAGGGGGCGAATGAAAAACTGTTTTTT | CASKKGANEKLFF
. | TRBD1 | TRBJ1-2 | TRBV5-4 | 14 | TGTGCCAGCAGCCCCGGGACAGGGGGCTATGGCTACACCTTC | CASSPGTGGYGYTF
once | TRBD1 | TRBJ1-5 | TRBV6-2/TRBV6-3 | 16 | TGTGCCAGCAGTCAGAGGGGGCAGGGCGAAAATCAGCCCCAGCATTTT | CASSQRGQGENQPQHF
. | . | TRBJ1-2 | TRBV12-3/TRBV12-4 | 13 | TGTGCCAGCAGTTTTTTCGAGGACTATGGTTACACCTTC | CASSFFEDYGYTF
. | . | TRBJ1-2 | TRBV3-1/TRBV3-2 | 15 | TGTGCCAGCAGCCAAGATCGGGGGAGGAACTATGGCTACACCTTC | CASSQDRGRNYGYTF
. | TRBD1 | TRBJ2-6 | TRBV7-8 | 16 | TGTGCCAGCTGGGACAGGGATCGTTCTGGGGCCAACGTCCTGACTTTC | CASWDRDRSGANVLTF
. | TRBD2 | TRBJ2-3 | TRBV3-1/TRBV3-2 | 18 | TGTGCCAGCAGCCTTACTAGCGGGAGGGCCGTTGTAGCAGATACGCAGTATTTT | CASSLTSGRAVVADTQYF
. | . | TRBJ1-2 | TRBV27 | 15 | TGTGCCAGCAGCCGCCAACAGGGACCGTTATATGGCTACACCTTC | CASSRQQGPLYGYTF
. | . | TRBJ1-2 | TRBV18 | 13 | TGTGCCAGCTCGCCTGACGGGAACTATGGCTACACCTTC | CASSPDGNYGYTF
. | . | TRBJ2-7 | TRBV12-3/TRBV12-4 | 13 | TGTGCCAGCAGTTTAGCGGTCTTGGGGGAGCAGTACTTC | CASSLAVLGEQYF
once | . | TRBJ2-7 | TRBV9 | 13 | TGTGCCAGCAGCAGGGAGTATAACTACGAGCAGTACTTC | CASSREYNYEQYF
. | TRBD1 | TRBJ2-7 | TRBV5-1 | 14 | TGCGCCAGCAGCCCTCGACAGGGGGGAAACGAGCAGTACTTC | CASSPRQGGNEQYF
. | . | TRBJ2-3 | TRBV7-3 | 17 | TGTGCCAGCAGCTTAATTGGGCGGGGAACTAGCACAGATACGCAGTATTTT | CASSLIGRGTSTDTQYF
. | . | TRBJ2-6 | TRBV4-1 | 19 | TGCGCCAGCAGCCAAGAATCGACAGGTCCCCCCTCTGGGGCCAACGTCCTGACTTTC | CASSQESTGPPSGANVLTF
. | . | TRBJ2-3 | TRBV28 | 17 | TGTGCCAGCAGTTTATCGGGCAGGGGCTCAATCACAGATACGCAGTATTTT | CASSLSGRGSITDTQYF
. | TRBD2 | TRBJ2-3 | TRBV4-2 | 16 | TGTGCCAGCAGCCAAGACTTTAGCGGGGTGAGAGATACGCAGTATTTT | CASSQDFSGVRDTQYF
many | . | TRBJ2-3 | TRBV14 | 17 | TGTGCCAGCAGCCAAGCTGGAGGGGGAGTGAGCACAGATACGCAGTATTTT | CASSQAGGGVSTDTQYF
. | TRBD1 | TRBJ2-3 | TRBV3-1/TRBV3-2 | 15 | TGTGCCAGCAGCCCGACTAGTCCCGGGACAGGGGCGCAGTATTTT | CASSPTSPGTGAQYF
few | . | TRBJ2-2 | TRBV9 | 18 | TGTGCCAGCAGCGTAGGGCTGGGTCGGGGGCCACGTACCGGGGAGCTGTTTTTT | CASSVGLGRGPRTGELFF